This is a list of T cell receptor beta chains from one sample in a study of blood T cell repertoires in COVID-19. The data were produced by immunoSEQ multiplex PCR, yet TCRdb's version contains in-frame clones alone and is incomplete. This sample has 120,000 or so clones, with approximately 83% found just once. The sample consisted of peripheral blood. The receptors come from a man at least 80 years old with active or convalescent COVID-19. CDR3s include the opening cysteine and the closing phenylalanine or tryptophan. The D gene is left open where the match is weak.

j_call: TRBJ2-7; d_call: TRBD2; v_call: TRBV2; cdr3_aa: CASSGGGVGSRPFYEQYF
j_call: TRBJ2-1; d_call: TRBD2; v_call: TRBV7-3; cdr3_aa: CASSGSGRGYNEQFF
j_call: TRBJ1-1; d_call: TRBD1; v_call: TRBV3-1/TRBV3-2; cdr3_aa: CASSPRQGVMNTEAFF
j_call: TRBJ2-1; d_call: TRBD2; v_call: TRBV11-3; cdr3_aa: CASSLSSGSSYNEQFF
j_call: TRBJ1-4; d_call: NA; v_call: TRBV30; cdr3_aa: CACDVQPNEKLFF
j_call: TRBJ2-2; d_call: TRBD2; v_call: TRBV7-3; cdr3_aa: CASSPGGPNTGELFF
j_call: TRBJ1-1; d_call: NA; v_call: TRBV21-1; cdr3_aa: CASSKILGTGLLKAFF
j_call: TRBJ1-5; d_call: NA; v_call: TRBV27; cdr3_aa: CASSSGPEGNQPQHF
j_call: TRBJ2-1; d_call: TRBD2; v_call: TRBV9; cdr3_aa: CASSVEGLAVEQFF
j_call: TRBJ2-1; d_call: TRBD2; v_call: TRBV9; cdr3_aa: CASSPSGSLKNEQFF
j_call: TRBJ2-4; d_call: NA; v_call: TRBV5-8; cdr3_aa: CASSWGLNIQYF
j_call: TRBJ1-1; d_call: NA; v_call: TRBV12-3/TRBV12-4; cdr3_aa: CASSRGSTEAFF
j_call: TRBJ2-5; d_call: NA; v_call: TRBV4-2; cdr3_aa: CASSRGSQRDQETQYF
j_call: TRBJ2-4; d_call: NA; v_call: TRBV14; cdr3_aa: CASSQKPTPGLAKNIQYF
j_call: TRBJ2-2; d_call: TRBD1; v_call: TRBV19; cdr3_aa: CATAEQTGAGELFF
j_call: TRBJ2-3; d_call: NA; v_call: TRBV12-3/TRBV12-4; cdr3_aa: CASSPGLDTQYF
j_call: TRBJ2-1; d_call: TRBD2; v_call: TRBV13; cdr3_aa: CASSVTGGVSYNEQFF
j_call: TRBJ1-5; d_call: TRBD1; v_call: TRBV5-5; cdr3_aa: CASSDRGISGPQHF
j_call: TRBJ2-1; d_call: NA; v_call: TRBV28; cdr3_aa: CASSLQGINEQFF
j_call: TRBJ1-3; d_call: TRBD1; v_call: TRBV7-9; cdr3_aa: CASSFLTGEIAGNTIYF
j_call: TRBJ2-2; d_call: TRBD1; v_call: TRBV24-1; cdr3_aa: CATSDPGTATGLFF
j_call: TRBJ2-1; d_call: TRBD2; v_call: TRBV15; cdr3_aa: CATSSGLAPNEQFF
j_call: TRBJ2-1; d_call: TRBD1; v_call: TRBV29-1; cdr3_aa: CSVVPDRAHLYNEQFF
j_call: TRBJ1-2; d_call: NA; v_call: TRBV2; cdr3_aa: CASSESQGRVYGYTF
j_call: TRBJ2-5; d_call: TRBD2; v_call: TRBV7-2; cdr3_aa: CASSSSILAGGLPETQYF
j_call: TRBJ2-4; d_call: NA; v_call: TRBV19; cdr3_aa: CASSNGRVDIQYF
j_call: TRBJ1-3; d_call: NA; v_call: TRBV7-2; cdr3_aa: CASSTHRSLPGNTIYF
j_call: TRBJ2-7; d_call: TRBD2; v_call: TRBV20-1; cdr3_aa: CSASGRESLYEQYF
j_call: TRBJ1-6; d_call: TRBD1; v_call: TRBV2; cdr3_aa: CASSEGTGVYSPLHF
j_call: TRBJ2-3; d_call: NA; v_call: TRBV4-3; cdr3_aa: CASSQGPLAYSTDTQYF
j_call: TRBJ2-4; d_call: TRBD1; v_call: TRBV7-8; cdr3_aa: CASSPSTGENIQYF